A single sample is the source of the 9 T cell receptor beta chains below, sequenced in a study of shared clonotypes between healthy human individuals. This table comes from immunoSEQ multiplex PCR, and its TCRdb copy is limited to in-frame clones, with some not included. This table holds roughly 2.4 million clones, around 95% found once. Source material: naive CD4+ T cells sorted from blood. Regarding subset: CD45RA+ positively selected. The receptors come from a man between 18 and 29 years old in good health.

CDR3 loop: CASSLAGGSLASSYEQYF. The CDR3 DNA sequence: TGTGCCAGCAGCTTAGCAGGGGGCAGTCTAGCGAGCTCCTACGAGCAGTACTTC. The rearrangement links TRBV7-2 to TRBJ2-7, with a possible D match to TRBD1 (7 bases). Germline V lookup: CDR1 SGHTA, CDR2 FQGNSA. The CDR3 is 18 amino acids. The V gene lost 0 bases and the J gene lost 0 bases, with 18 bases spanning the gap. The variable domain in full, completed from reference TRBV7-2 and TRBJ2-7, reads GAGVSQSPSNKVTEKGKDVELRCDPISGHTALYWYRQSLGQGLEFLIYFQGNSAPDKSGLPSDRFSAERTGGSVSTLTIQRTQQEDSAVYLCASSLAGGSLASSYEQYFGPGTRLTVT.

The J gene is TRBJ1-4, the V gene TRBV18; D might be TRBD1 (6 bases). The CDR3 runs 15 residues. Per germline, CDR1 KGHSH and CDR2 LQKENI. The germline V and J ends were trimmed by 5 bases and 8 bases, with 18 bases remaining between them. The CDR3, as DNA: TGTGCCAGCTCAAGGACGCCGGGACACTTGGAAAAACTGTTTTTT. Translating it yields CASSRTPGHLEKLFF.

This chain joins TRBV7-2 and TRBJ2-1; D is unclear. CDR1 and CDR2 (germline): SGHTA, FQGNSA. Trimming cost V 6 bases and J 8 bases, with 20 bases left between them. This CDR3 has 15 residues. CDR3 DNA sequence: TGTGCCAGCAGTTTCGACCCCGGCCGGTGGGATGAGCAGTTCTTC. This codes for CASSFDPGRWDEQFF.

This chain uses TRBV10-3 with TRBJ2-1; D might be TRBD2 (6 bases). Germline loops: CDR1 ENHRY, CDR2 SYGVKD. The CDR3 runs 14 residues. V shed 0 bases and J shed 7 bases, with 10 bases lying between them. The CDR3 loop is CAISESTAGNEQFF. Written as DNA, the CDR3 is TGTGCCATCAGTGAGTCGACGGCGGGGAATGAGCAGTTCTTC.

As regards this clone: Relative to the germline gene, one junction end is altered; a read error may explain this. The chain combines TRBV7-7 with TRBJ2-1, with 10 bases lining up with TRBD2. Germline lookup yields CDR1 SSHAT and CDR2 FNYEAQ (reference sequence). The CDR3 loop spans 15 amino acids. The CDR3 bases are TGTGCTAGCAGCTTAGTTGCTAGCGGGAGTAGTGAGCAGTTCTTC. Protein product: CASSLVASGSSEQFF.

The rearrangement joins TRBV7-8 to TRBJ2-7, with D unclear. Between the trimmed V and J ends, which lost 4 bases and 0 bases, there was a span of 7 bases. The CDR3 consists of 13 residues. CDR1 is SGHVS and CDR2 is FQNEAQ in the germline V gene. CDR3 region: CASSWGISYEQYF. CDR3 in DNA: TGTGCCAGCAGCTGGGGTATCTCCTACGAGCAGTACTTC.

On this clone itself: The sample holds other DNA sequences that translate to the same CDR3. J is TRBJ2-3 and V is TRBV11-2; 10 bases are shared with TRBD2. Germline V gene sequence: CDR1 SGHAT, CDR2 FQNNGV. The length of the CDR3 is 15 residues. Trimming cost V 3 bases and J 1 base; bases outside gene matches: 1. The CDR3 here is CASSFLAGGTDTQYF. The DNA for the CDR3 is TGTGCCAGCAGCTTCCTAGCGGGGGGCACAGATACGCAGTATTTT.

The DNA for the CDR3 is TGTGCCAGCAGCTTGGACGAGGGGCCAATGAACACTGAAGCTTTCTTT. It translates to CASSLDEGPMNTEAFF. V gene TRBV5-4 combines with J gene TRBJ1-1; the D gene is possibly TRBD1 (5 bases). CDR3 length equals 16 residues. V was trimmed by 0 bases and J by 0 bases, leaving 12 bases between them. Germline V CDR1 and CDR2: SGHNT, YYREEE (reference sequence). Looking up the rest from reference TRBV5-4 and TRBJ1-1 gives the full variable domain: ETGVTQSPTHLIKTRGQQVTLRCSSQSGHNTVSWYQQALGQGPQFIFQYYREEENGRGNFPPRFSGLQFPNYSSELNVNALELDDSALYLCASSLDEGPMNTEAFFGQGTRLTVV.

The rearrangement links TRBV5-1 to TRBJ1-6; 7 positions match TRBD1. CDR3 length: 14 residues. V trimming: 5 bases; J trimming: 9 bases; junction bases outside the gene matches: 8. The V gene's germline CDR1 is SGHRS and CDR2 YFSETQ. This chain's CDR3 is CASSIGGGLSPLHF. CDR3 nucleotide sequence: TGCGCCAGCAGTATCGGAGGGGGCCTTTCACCCCTCCACTTT.